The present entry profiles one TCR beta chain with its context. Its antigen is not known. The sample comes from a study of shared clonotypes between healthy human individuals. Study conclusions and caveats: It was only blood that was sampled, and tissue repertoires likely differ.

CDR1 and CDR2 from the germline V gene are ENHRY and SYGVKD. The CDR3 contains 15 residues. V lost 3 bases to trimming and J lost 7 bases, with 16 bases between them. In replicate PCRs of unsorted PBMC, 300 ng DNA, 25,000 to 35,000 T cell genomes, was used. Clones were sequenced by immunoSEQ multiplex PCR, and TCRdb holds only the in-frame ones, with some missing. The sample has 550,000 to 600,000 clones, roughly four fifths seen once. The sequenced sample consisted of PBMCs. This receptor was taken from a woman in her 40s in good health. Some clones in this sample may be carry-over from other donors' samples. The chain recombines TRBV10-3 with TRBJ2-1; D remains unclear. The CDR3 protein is CAISDGQTGWNEQFF. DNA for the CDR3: TGTGCCATCAGTGATGGGCAGACTGGGTGGAATGAGCAGTTCTTC.